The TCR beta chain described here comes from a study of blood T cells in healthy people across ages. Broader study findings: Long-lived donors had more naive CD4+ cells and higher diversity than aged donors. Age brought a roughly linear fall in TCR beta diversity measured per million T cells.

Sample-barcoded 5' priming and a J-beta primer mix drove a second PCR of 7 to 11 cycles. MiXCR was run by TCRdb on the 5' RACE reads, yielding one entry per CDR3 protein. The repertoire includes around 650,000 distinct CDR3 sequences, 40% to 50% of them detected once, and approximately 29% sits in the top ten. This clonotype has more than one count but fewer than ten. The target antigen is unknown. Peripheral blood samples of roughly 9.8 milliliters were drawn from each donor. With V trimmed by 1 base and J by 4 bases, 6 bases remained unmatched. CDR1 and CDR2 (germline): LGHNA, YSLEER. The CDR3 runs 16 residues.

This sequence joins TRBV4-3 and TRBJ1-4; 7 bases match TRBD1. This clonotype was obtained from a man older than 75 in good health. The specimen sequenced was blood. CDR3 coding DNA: TGCGCCAGCAGCCAAGGTCTGACAGGGATTAATGAAAAACTGTTTTTT. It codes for CASSQGLTGINEKLFF.